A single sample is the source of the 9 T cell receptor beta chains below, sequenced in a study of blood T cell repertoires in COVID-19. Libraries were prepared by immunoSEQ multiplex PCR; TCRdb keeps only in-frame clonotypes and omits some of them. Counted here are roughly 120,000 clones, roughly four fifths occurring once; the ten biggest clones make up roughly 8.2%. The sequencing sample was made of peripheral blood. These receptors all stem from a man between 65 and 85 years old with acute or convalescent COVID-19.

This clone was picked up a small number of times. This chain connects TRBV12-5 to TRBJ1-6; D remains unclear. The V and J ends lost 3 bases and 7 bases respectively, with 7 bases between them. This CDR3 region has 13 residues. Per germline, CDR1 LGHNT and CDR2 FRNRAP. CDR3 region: CASGFTGNSPLHF. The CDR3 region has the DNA TGTGCTAGTGGTTTTACGGGGAATTCACCCCTCCACTTT.

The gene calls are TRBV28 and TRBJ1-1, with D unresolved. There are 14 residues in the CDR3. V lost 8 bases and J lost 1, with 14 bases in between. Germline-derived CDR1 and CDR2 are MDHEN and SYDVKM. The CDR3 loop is CASGIDTENTEAFF. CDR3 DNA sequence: TGTGCCAGCGGAATTGACACTGAGAACACTGAAGCTTTCTTT.

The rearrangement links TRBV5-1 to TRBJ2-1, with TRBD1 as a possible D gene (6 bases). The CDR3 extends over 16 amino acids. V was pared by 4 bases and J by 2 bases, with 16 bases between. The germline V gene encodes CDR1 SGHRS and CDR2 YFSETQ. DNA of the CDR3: TGCGCCAGCAGCGCAAGCCGGGACACCCCCTACAATGAGCAGTTCTTC. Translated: CASSASRDTPYNEQFF.

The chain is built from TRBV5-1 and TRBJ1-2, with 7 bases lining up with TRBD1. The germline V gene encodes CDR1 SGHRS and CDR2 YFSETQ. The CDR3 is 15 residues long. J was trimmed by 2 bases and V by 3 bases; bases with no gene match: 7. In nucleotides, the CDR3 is TGCGCCAGCAGCTCACAGGGGTCGTTAAACTATGGCTACACCTTC. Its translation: CASSSQGSLNYGYTF.

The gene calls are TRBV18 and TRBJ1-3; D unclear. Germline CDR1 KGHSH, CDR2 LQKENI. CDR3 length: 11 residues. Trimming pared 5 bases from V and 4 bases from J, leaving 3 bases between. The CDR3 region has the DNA TGTGCCAGCTCAGCGGGAAACACCATATATTTT. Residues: CASSAGNTIYF.

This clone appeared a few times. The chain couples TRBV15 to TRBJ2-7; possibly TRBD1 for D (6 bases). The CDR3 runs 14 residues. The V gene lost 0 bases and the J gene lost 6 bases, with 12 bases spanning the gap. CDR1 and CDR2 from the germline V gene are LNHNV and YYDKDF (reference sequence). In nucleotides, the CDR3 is TGTGCCACCAGCAGAGACCCACAGGGTTTCGAGCAGTACTTC. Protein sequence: CATSRDPQGFEQYF.

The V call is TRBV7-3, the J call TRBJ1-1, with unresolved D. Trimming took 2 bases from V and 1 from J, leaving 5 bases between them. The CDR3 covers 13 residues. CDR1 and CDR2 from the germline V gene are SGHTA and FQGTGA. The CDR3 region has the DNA TGTGCCAGCAGCTTACAGTCGAACACTGAAGCTTTCTTT. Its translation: CASSLQSNTEAFF.

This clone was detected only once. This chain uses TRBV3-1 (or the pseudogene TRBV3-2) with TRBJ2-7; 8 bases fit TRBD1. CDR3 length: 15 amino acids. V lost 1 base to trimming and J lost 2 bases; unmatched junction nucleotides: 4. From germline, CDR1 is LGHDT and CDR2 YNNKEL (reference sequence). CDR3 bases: TGTGCCAGCAGCCAAGCGACAGGGGCCACCTACGAGCAGTACTTC. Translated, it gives CASSQATGATYEQYF.

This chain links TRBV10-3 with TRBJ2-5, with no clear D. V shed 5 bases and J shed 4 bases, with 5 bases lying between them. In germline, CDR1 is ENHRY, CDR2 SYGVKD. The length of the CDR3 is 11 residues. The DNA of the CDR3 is TGTGCCATCAGTAACGGAGAGACCCAGTACTTC. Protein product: CAISNGETQYF.